The 19 T cell receptor beta chains below come from one sample, sequenced in a study of shared clonotypes between healthy human individuals. The protocol was immunoSEQ multiplex PCR, while the TCRdb copy is restricted to in-frame clones and leaves out a portion. The sample shows 850,000 to 1,200,000 clones, 70% to 80% of them seen only once. Sequencing was carried out using memory CD4+ T cells sorted from blood. The subset: CD45RA-negative fraction. These receptors were taken from a man aged 18 to 35 in good health.

V is TRBV5-1 and J is TRBJ2-2; the D gene is possibly TRBD1 (5 bases). CDR3 size: 13 residues. CDR1 is SGHRS and CDR2 is YFSETQ in the germline V gene. The germline V and J ends were trimmed by 2 bases and 7 bases, with 9 bases remaining between them. CDR3 nucleotides: TGCGCCAGCAGCTTCAAGGACATCGGGGAGCTGTTTTTT. As protein: CASSFKDIGELFF.

The chain combines TRBV5-1 with TRBJ2-3; 7 nucleotides agree with TRBD2. Trimming cost V 2 bases and J 6 bases; bases outside gene matches: 12. Germline CDR1 is SGHRS and CDR2 is YFSETQ. The CDR3 covers 16 residues. This CDR3 is CASSLLTSKGVDTQYF. The CDR3, as DNA: TGCGCCAGCAGCTTATTGACTAGCAAAGGTGTGGATACGCAGTATTTT.

The chain recombines TRBV7-6 with TRBJ2-2; 9 nucleotides agree with TRBD2. V shed 10 bases, J shed 4 bases, and the junction held 7 bases outside the gene matches. Germline V gene data show CDR1 as SGHVS and CDR2 as FNYEAQ. This CDR3 is 14 amino acids long. Here the CDR3 reads CATQREAFTGELFF. CDR3 sequence (DNA): TGTGCCACCCAGCGGGAGGCATTCACCGGGGAGCTGTTTTTT.

This clone was counted only a few times. This rearrangement joins TRBV20-1 to TRBJ1-1; D perhaps matches TRBD1 (5 bases). The CDR3 length is 11 residues. V dropped 6 bases and J dropped 11 bases, with 16 bases sitting between them. The germline CDR1 and CDR2 sequences are DFQATT and SNEGSKA (reference sequence). CDR3 nucleotide sequence: TGCAGTGCAGGGGCGCAGGGATCGGCTTTCTTT. It encodes CSAGAQGSAFF.

This clone turned up a few times. This rearrangement joins TRBV10-3 to TRBJ2-6; the match to TRBD1 covers 7 bases. V shed 10 bases and J 2 bases; nucleotides not matched to a gene: 5. This CDR3 comprises 14 residues. Germline loops: CDR1 ENHRY, CDR2 SYGVKD. The CDR3 protein is CATADRAGANVLTF. The DNA for the CDR3 is TGTGCCACCGCAGACAGGGCTGGGGCCAACGTCCTGACTTTC.

The V and J genes are TRBV30 and TRBJ2-2; TRBD2 might be the D (6 bases). V dropped 7 bases and J dropped 6 bases, with 12 bases sitting between them. In germline, CDR1 is GTSNPN, CDR2 SVGIG (reference sequence). CDR3 length: 12 residues. In DNA, the CDR3 is TGTGCCTACGCCGGGGGATCCGGGGAGCTGTTTTTT. Amino acids: CAYAGGSGELFF.

The chain carries TRBV5-6 and TRBJ2-5; tentative D call: TRBD1 (5 bases). The CDR3 is 12 residues long. Trimming removed 3 bases from V and 4 bases from J, with 7 bases in between. Germline V gene data show CDR1 as SGHDT and CDR2 as YYEEEE. Here the CDR3 reads CASSSRGETQYF. The CDR3 DNA reads TGTGCCAGCAGCTCTAGGGGAGAGACCCAGTACTTC.

In nucleotides, the CDR3 is TGTGCCAGCAGCCTAAGTTGGGCCGGGGCCAACGTCCTGACTTTC. Protein: CASSLSWAGANVLTF. V gene TRBV5-8 combines with J gene TRBJ2-6, with D uncertain. The germline V gene has CDR1 SGHTS and CDR2 YDEGEE. V lost 4 bases and J lost 4, with 12 bases in between. The CDR3 length is 15 residues.

The CDR3 DNA reads as TGTGCCAGCAGTTTATCCAAATTGGGGGTCGCAGCCCTCCACTTT. Amino acid sequence: CASSLSKLGVAALHF. The chain has TRBV28 and TRBJ1-6; D is possibly TRBD1 (5 bases). The CDR3 sequence is 15 residues long. Trimming cost V 1 base and J 14 bases, with 18 bases left between them. The germline V gene has CDR1 MDHEN and CDR2 SYDVKM.

This chain links TRBV11-2 with TRBJ2-3, with 9 bases matching TRBD1. The CDR3 length is 15 residues. J gave up 6 bases and V 5 bases, and 9 bases lay outside the gene matches. CDR1 and CDR2 (germline): SGHAT, FQNNGV. CDR3 region: CASSTRDRDLDTQYF. The CDR3 region has the DNA TGTGCCAGCAGCACTCGGGACAGGGATCTGGATACGCAGTATTTT.

This chain connects TRBV6-5 to TRBJ1-5, with D perhaps matching TRBD1 (5 bases). The germline CDR1 and CDR2 sequences are MNHEY and SVGAGI. Between the trimmed V and J ends, which lost 7 bases and 6 bases, there was a span of 16 bases. The CDR3 has 14 residues. The CDR3 here is CASTAEKGTQPQHF. The CDR3, as DNA: TGTGCCAGCACGGCAGAGAAGGGGACTCAGCCCCAGCATTTT.

This rearrangement joins TRBV27 to TRBJ2-5; D possibly corresponds to TRBD2 (6 bases). Germline CDR1 reads MNHEY; CDR2 reads SMNVEV (reference sequence). V dropped 3 bases and J dropped 5 bases, with 13 bases sitting between them. This CDR3 comprises 14 residues. The CDR3 reads CASSFFWGEETQYF. Written as DNA, the CDR3 is TGTGCCAGCAGTTTCTTCTGGGGGGAGGAGACCCAGTACTTC.

The gene calls are TRBV30 and TRBJ2-5; 8 nucleotides line up with TRBD2. The germline V gene has CDR1 GTSNPN and CDR2 SVGIG (reference sequence). The V segment lost 4 bases and the J segment 3 bases; nucleotides outside the gene matches: 10. CDR3 length equals 15 residues. CDR3 loop: CAWKGSGRREETQYF. In DNA form, the CDR3 reads TGTGCCTGGAAGGGGAGCGGGAGAAGGGAAGAGACCCAGTACTTC.

The rearrangement joins TRBV5-4 to TRBJ1-2; maybe TRBD1 (6 bases). Germline assignment: CDR1 SGHNT and CDR2 YYREEE (reference sequence). Trimming removed 7 bases from V and 5 bases from J, with 12 bases in between. CDR3 size: 12 residues. This CDR3 is CASGGQNYGYTF. The CDR3 nucleotides read TGTGCCAGCGGTGGACAGAATTATGGCTACACCTTC.

Only one count was recorded for this clone. A read error may explain this, as a much larger clone is one base away. The chain employs TRBV9 and TRBJ2-2; the match to TRBD1 covers 7 bases. This CDR3 contains 15 residues. The germline V gene encodes CDR1 SGDLS and CDR2 YYNGEE. J gave up 0 bases and V 5 bases, and 4 bases lay outside the gene matches. CDR3 bases: TGTGCCAGCAGAACCGGGACAGCGAACACCGGGGAGCTGTTTTTT. It codes for CASRTGTANTGELFF.

The J gene is TRBJ2-7, the V gene TRBV28; TRBD1 aligns across 8 bases. This CDR3 region has 15 residues. The trim removed 6 bases at V and 1 base at J, leaving 8 bases unmatched. Germline CDR1 is MDHEN and CDR2 is SYDVKM. In DNA form, the CDR3 reads TGTGCCAGCAGCAGGACAGGGCAGCAGTCCTACGAGCAGTACTTC. Amino acid sequence: CASSRTGQQSYEQYF.

A note on this clone: Distinct nucleotide sequences in the sample also encode this CDR3. The rearrangement uses TRBV20-1 and TRBJ2-1; D could derive from TRBD1 or TRBD2 (5 bases each). Germline CDR1 and CDR2: DFQATT and SNEGSKA (reference sequence). The CDR3 contains 11 residues. The V end was cut by 6 bases, the J end by 8 bases, with 11 bases between. The chain's CDR3 is CSAGVGDEQFF. The CDR3 nucleotides are TGCAGTGCGGGGGTAGGCGATGAGCAGTTCTTC.

The CDR3, as DNA: TGTGCCACCAGCAGCAGAGGGGGGCAGGGTGGCGAAAAACTGTTTTTT. It is translated as CATSSRGGQGGEKLFF. The chain joins TRBV15 to TRBJ1-4; TRBD1 might be the D (6 bases). Germline values: CDR1 LNHNV, CDR2 YYDKDF (reference sequence). This CDR3 has 16 amino acids. Trimming pared 3 bases from V and 8 bases from J, leaving 19 bases between.

V gene TRBV5-1 combines with J gene TRBJ2-1; D gene uncertain. Germline V gene sequence: CDR1 SGHRS, CDR2 YFSETQ. Trimming removed 0 bases from V and 6 bases from J, with 10 bases in between. The CDR3 has 14 amino acids. The CDR3 nucleotides are TGCGCCAGCAGCTTGGTGGCAGGTATCAATGAGCAGTTCTTC. This encodes CASSLVAGINEQFF.